Following are 25 T cell receptor beta chains from one sample sequenced in a study of patients and donors after allogeneic stem cell transplantation. TCRdb redid the calling of the RT-PCR reads with MiXCR, one entry per CDR3 protein. The sample has approximately 170,000 distinct CDR3 sequences, 24% seen once. The material sequenced was blood, either unsorted or a sorted T cell fraction (not recorded which). The receptor set was obtained from a human donor who was either an allogeneic HSCT recipient or a stem cell or donor lymphocyte infusion donor (not recorded which). It is not recorded whose cells these are; they may come from a transplant donor.

The rearrangement uses TRBV7-2 and TRBJ2-5, with D tentatively TRBD2 (6 bases). The germline CDR1 and CDR2 sequences are SGHTA and FQGNSA. The CDR3 totals 15 residues. The V and J ends lost 1 base and 2 bases respectively, with 11 bases between them. For the CDR3, the DNA is TGTGCCAGCAGCTTAGGCGGGGTGACACAAGAGACCCAGTACTTC. Amino acids: CASSLGGVTQETQYF.

This clonotype occurred a few times. The chain is built from TRBV6-5 and TRBJ2-7, with D unresolved. CDR1 and CDR2 from the germline V gene are MNHEY and SVGAGI. The CDR3 runs 13 residues. V lost 2 bases and J lost 4, with 9 bases in between. The CDR3 loop reads CASSYRVEYEQYF. In DNA, the CDR3 is TGTGCCAGCAGTTACCGTGTAGAGTACGAGCAGTACTTC.

This clonotype was seen ten or more times. V gene TRBV25-1 combines with J gene TRBJ1-2, with D perhaps matching TRBD1 (5 bases). The V gene lost 1 base and the J gene lost 8 bases, with 11 bases spanning the gap. Germline V gene sequence: CDR1 MGHDK, CDR2 SYGVNS. The CDR3 runs 13 residues. The chain's CDR3 is CASSESGTRGYTF. For the CDR3, the DNA is TGTGCCAGCAGTGAATCCGGGACGAGGGGCTACACCTTC.

This clonotype was detected a few times. This chain links TRBV12-3 or TRBV12-4 with TRBJ1-1; 7 positions agree with TRBD1. The J segment lost 5 bases and the V segment lost 10 bases, leaving 10 bases of the junction unmatched. The CDR3 extends over 13 amino acids. The CDR3 sequence is CATQGGLGTEAFF. CDR3 DNA: TGTGCCACCCAGGGGGGGCTGGGGACTGAAGCTTTCTTT.

The table lists this clonotype with many counts. V and J are TRBV29-1 and TRBJ1-1; D gene ambiguous. V was pared by 5 bases and J by 6 bases, with 16 bases between. The CDR3 contains 13 residues. Germline CDR1 is SQVTM and CDR2 is ANQGSEA. CDR3 sequence: CSVTQRVWAEAFF. DNA of the CDR3: TGCAGCGTTACCCAACGGGTTTGGGCTGAAGCTTTCTTT.

This clonotype was seen a handful of times. The chain links TRBV28 to TRBJ1-1; 10 bases fit TRBD1. CDR3 size: 15 residues. The germline V gene encodes CDR1 MDHEN and CDR2 SYDVKM. CDR3 in amino acids: CASLYSTGGHTEAFF. The CDR3 bases are TGTGCGAGCCTTTACTCGACAGGGGGCCACACTGAAGCTTTCTTT.

Ten or more counts support this clonotype. The chain has TRBV5-1 and TRBJ1-2; TRBD1 agrees at 7 bases. The germline V gene has CDR1 SGHRS and CDR2 YFSETQ. The V segment lost 4 bases and the J segment 5 bases; nucleotides outside the gene matches: 11. The CDR3 consists of 15 residues. The CDR3 region has the DNA TGCGCCAGCAGCCTATGGGACAGAACACTTTATGGCTACACCTTC. The encoded protein is CASSLWDRTLYGYTF. The whole variable domain, remainder taken from reference TRBV5-1 and TRBJ1-2, is KAGVTQTPRYLIKTRGQQVTLSCSPISGHRSVSWYQQTPGQGLQFLFEYFSETQRNKGNFPGRFSGRQFSNSRSEMNVSTLELGDSALYLCASSLWDRTLYGYTFGSGTRLTVV.

This clonotype was recorded at least ten times. A much more abundant neighbour one base away suggests this may be a read error. V gene TRBV7-8 combines with J gene TRBJ1-1, with D tentatively TRBD1 (6 bases). CDR3 length: 14 amino acids. Germline values: CDR1 SGHVS, CDR2 FQNEAQ. Trimming shortened V by 3 bases and J by 1 base, and 9 bases separated the two germline ends. The CDR3: CASSLLQGNTEAFF. For the CDR3, the DNA is TGTGCCAGCAGCTTGCTACAGGGGAACACTGAAGCTTTCTTT.

This clonotype was seen more than once but under ten times. The chain has TRBV18 and TRBJ1-1; TRBD1 aligns across 12 bases. This CDR3 spans 15 amino acids. Trimming removed 3 bases from V and 5 bases from J; junction bases left unmatched: 4. The germline gives CDR1 KGHSH, CDR2 LQKENI. CDR3 sequence: CASSPGTGGYTEAFF. In DNA, the CDR3 is TGTGCCAGCTCACCCGGGACAGGGGGCTATACTGAAGCTTTCTTT.

This clonotype was counted many times. This chain links TRBV12-3 or TRBV12-4 with TRBJ1-4; TRBD1 matches at 9 bases. V lost 6 bases and J lost 6; bases outside the gene matches: 5. This CDR3 spans 14 amino acids. CDR3 residues: CASSEQGAHEKLFF. The CDR3 DNA follows: TGTGCCAGCAGCGAACAGGGGGCGCATGAAAAACTGTTTTTT.

This sequence joins TRBV20-1 and TRBJ2-3; unclear D gene. Trimming pared 1 base from V and 8 bases from J, leaving 16 bases between. CDR3 length: 14 amino acids. Germline assignment: CDR1 DFQATT and CDR2 SNEGSKA (reference sequence). CDR3 protein: CSARVSPPLGTQYF. The CDR3 DNA follows: TGCAGTGCTAGAGTCTCCCCCCCTCTGGGTACGCAGTATTTT.

This clonotype was detected a few times. The gene calls are TRBV6-5 and TRBJ1-4; TRBD1 might be the D (5 bases). There are 13 residues in the CDR3. Trimming shortened V by 8 bases and J by 8 bases, and 15 bases separated the two germline ends. CDR1 MNHEY and CDR2 SVGAGI come from the germline V gene. CDR3: CASGGAGGEKLFF. CDR3 sequence (DNA): TGTGCCAGCGGAGGGGCGGGTGGAGAAAAACTGTTTTTT.

This clonotype was seen only a few times. The J gene is TRBJ2-1, the V gene TRBV3-2; TRBD2, the table's D call, lacks a check against the DNA. TRBV3-2 is a known pseudogene. The CDR3 covers 20 residues. The CDR3 nucleotides are TGTGCCAGCAGCCAAGTCGTCCTCCGGCCACCTGCAATAGACTACAATGAGCAGTTCTTC. This codes for CASSQVVLRPPAIDYNEQFF.

This clonotype has a handful of counts. The CDR3, as DNA: TGCGCCAGCAGCACCCCGACAGGGACGATCTCCTACGAGCAGTACTTC. Protein product: CASSTPTGTISYEQYF. The chain employs TRBV5-1 and TRBJ2-7; 7 bases are shared with TRBD1. Germline V lookup: CDR1 SGHRS, CDR2 YFSETQ. J was trimmed by 0 bases and V by 4 bases; bases with no gene match: 10. This CDR3 comprises 16 residues.

This clonotype was counted a few times. This rearrangement joins TRBV12-3 or TRBV12-4 to TRBJ2-7; no reliable D call. Trimming cost V 5 bases and J 1 base, with 12 bases left between them. CDR3 length: 14 residues. CDR3 in DNA: TGTGCCAGCAGTCAGGCTTATTATTCCTACGAGCAGTACTTC. Encoded protein: CASSQAYYSYEQYF.

The sample holds a few counts of this clonotype. The chain links TRBV29-1 to TRBJ2-3, with D perhaps matching TRBD1 (5 bases). Trimming shortened V by 8 bases and J by 2 bases, and 14 bases separated the two germline ends. Germline V gene sequence: CDR1 SQVTM, CDR2 ANQGSEA. There are 13 residues in the CDR3. The CDR3 DNA reads as TGCAGCCTGACGGCGGACAACACAGATACGCAGTATTTT. Translating it yields CSLTADNTDTQYF.

This chain uses TRBV19 with TRBJ2-5; the D gene could be TRBD1 or TRBD2 (5 bases each). The CDR3 extends over 14 amino acids. The germline gives CDR1 LNHDA, CDR2 SQIVND (reference sequence). The V end lost 3 bases, the J end lost 5 bases, and 13 bases lay between the germline ends. The CDR3 spells CASSIGTSLETQYF. CDR3 coding DNA: TGTGCCAGTAGTATCGGGACGAGCTTGGAGACCCAGTACTTC.

CDR3 sequence (DNA): TGTGCCAGCAGTCCTGACAGGGCTCGCATGTTCTTC. Protein sequence: CASSPDRARMFF. V is TRBV12-3 or TRBV12-4 and J is TRBJ2-1; 7 bases are shared with TRBD1. After removal of 5 bases from V and 15 bases from J, the junction contained 10 bases not matched to a gene. This CDR3 comprises 12 residues.

This clonotype came up a few times. The genes are TRBV20-1 and TRBJ2-1; TRBD2 matches 10 bases. The CDR3 is 17 residues long. The germline CDR1 and CDR2 sequences are DFQATT and SNEGSKA (reference sequence). V lost 0 bases, J lost 7 bases, and 12 bases stayed unmatched. The CDR3 spells CSAREGGLAPTWNEQFF. The CDR3 bases are TGCAGTGCTAGAGAAGGGGGACTAGCGCCCACTTGGAATGAGCAGTTCTTC.

The V call is TRBV20-1, the J call TRBJ1-3; D gene unclear. In germline, CDR1 is DFQATT, CDR2 SNEGSKA (reference sequence). There are 14 residues in the CDR3. Trimming left V 7 bases short and J 6 bases short, with 19 bases between. DNA for the CDR3: TGCAGTGTTCTTACAGCGCCCTTAAAAAACACCATATATTTT. Translation: CSVLTAPLKNTIYF.

This clonotype was picked up a small number of times. This chain links TRBV12-3 or TRBV12-4 with TRBJ1-1; TRBD1 agrees at 9 bases. There are 15 residues in the CDR3. The V segment lost 3 bases and the J segment 4 bases; nucleotides outside the gene matches: 6. CDR3 nucleotide sequence: TGTGCCAGCAGTTTTGGGACAGGGTATAGCACTGAAGCTTTCTTT. This codes for CASSFGTGYSTEAFF.

In its sample, this clonotype was seen a few times. The CDR3 region is CASRIGQRNYGYTF. As DNA, the CDR3 is TGCGCCAGCAGAATCGGACAGCGGAACTATGGCTACACCTTC. This chain uses TRBV5-1 with TRBJ1-2, with D maybe TRBD1 (6 bases). This CDR3 comprises 14 residues. V was shortened by 5 bases and J by 2 bases, with 13 bases between the two germline ends. The V gene's germline CDR1 is SGHRS and CDR2 YFSETQ.

On this clonotype itself: One junction end does not reproduce the germline sequence, and a read error may be involved. This chain uses TRBV29-1 with TRBJ1-1; 7 positions agree with TRBD1. Per the germline V gene, CDR1 is SQVTM and CDR2 is ANQGSEA. The CDR3 extends over 15 amino acids. The DNA for the CDR3 is TGCAGCGTTGAAGGCCGGCAGGGGGGGAACATTGAAGCTTTCTTT. Translated: CSVEGRQGGNIEAFF.

This clonotype was observed at least ten times. CDR3 bases: TGTGCCAGCAGCTCTGGTCCCCAGCATTTT. The encoded protein is CASSSGPQHF. The gene calls are TRBV12-3 or TRBV12-4 and TRBJ1-5; D ambiguous. The V gene lost 6 bases and the J gene lost 10 bases, with 7 bases spanning the gap. The CDR3 sequence is 10 residues long.

The chain joins TRBV6-2 or TRBV6-3 to TRBJ2-7; D remains unclear. V was cut by 2 bases and J by 5 bases, with 10 bases left in between. CDR1 and CDR2 (germline): MNHEY, SVGEGT. CDR3 size: 13 residues. The CDR3 reads CASSYPLLDEQYF. For the CDR3, the DNA is TGTGCCAGCAGTTACCCCCTGTTGGACGAGCAGTACTTC.